The text below deals with one T cell receptor beta chain. This table comes from immunoSEQ multiplex PCR, and its TCRdb copy is limited to in-frame clones, with some not included. This sample has about 170,000 clones; 85% to 90% occur once, and the top ten carry nearly 5%. The data derive from a study of control samples from healthy donors and cancer patients. The V segment lost 3 bases and the J segment 5 bases; nucleotides outside the gene matches: 8. CDR3 length equals 15 residues. The germline gives CDR1 KGHDR, CDR2 SFDVKD. The sequence came from a woman aged 25-40 years in good health. The chain combines TRBV24-1 with TRBJ1-2; 7 bases line up with TRBD1. Sequences were obtained from blood. CDR3 region: CATSDPLTGSYGYTF. In DNA, the CDR3 is TGTGCCACCAGTGATCCATTGACAGGGTCGTATGGCTACACCTTC.